This TCR beta chain comes out of a study of blood T cell repertoires in COVID-19 (dated by TCRdb to about 2020). The study in broad terms: Samples from collaborators originated in the United States, Italy and Spain and spanned both the acute and convalescent phases of COVID-19. The samples were drawn from the first 160 participants of the ongoing ImmuneRACE study and from 950 to 1,500 subjects provided by 6 global collaborators. The repertoires were made available in a free public database intended to serve as a resource for research on the immune response to SARS-CoV-2. The prospective study material was composed of cDNA or gDNA derived from T cells, B-cell-depleted T cells, or PBMCs. Where available, HLA class I and class II types were taken from metadata supplied by the sample provider and were not determined by assay-based typing. The dataset comprised deeply sampled blood TCRbeta repertoires from subjects exposed to, actively infected with, or recovered from COVID-19. Sample metadata almost always included a de-identified subject ID, COVID-19 status, age in years and sex. The investigation overall reported the following: How much clinical and demographic metadata was included differed by source and by participant, and the metadata was provided uncurated.

TCRbeta CDR3 regions were amplified from genomic DNA by means of the immunoSEQ Assay, a bias-controlled multiplex PCR. As for how the authors treated the data: Nucleated cell counts per sample were estimated from amplification of reference gene primers within the assay. To quantify the absolute abundance of each unique TCRbeta CDR3 rearrangement, sequence reads were collapsed and filtered. For each sample, productive Simpson clonality was calculated by taking the square root of Simpson's diversity index across productive rearrangements. This immuneACCESS table, as held by TCRdb, lists in-frame sequences with V and J called but not all clones. Of the missing ones, under half trace to an unresolved V gene in checked studies; the others have no known cause. From that table come the V and J calls and clone size; the DNA was used to work out D and trimming. For this sample the table gives around 170,000 clones, of which around four fifths were detected only once. The top ten hold nearly 8% of the sample.

Participants in the prospective study were enrolled through a virtual design, were aged roughly 18 to 100 years, and lived in approximately 25 United States geographic areas. In the prospective study, participants were assigned to cohorts based on the clinical history participants reported in a screening survey and a study questionnaire. Recovered participants in ImmuneRACE Cohort 3 were defined as having two consecutive negative NP/OP PCR tests, clearance from a healthcare professional, or resolution of symptoms. Mobile phlebotomists in the prospective study collected whole blood, serum and a nasopharyngeal or oropharyngeal swab from every participant. Over a 2-month period, participants in the prospective study had the option of providing additional blood draws and questionnaires. Before DNA extraction, blood samples from the prospective study were shipped at room temperature or frozen. For CDR1 and CDR2, the germline V gene lists MDHEN and SYDVKM. Inclusive of the bounding cysteine and phenylalanine, the CDR3 is 14 residues long. The only DNA kept is the CDR3, 42 bases in frame from the first base. Trimming costs V 4 bases and J 3 bases, and their ends lie 12 bases apart.

Points on this clone: No antigen is known for it. No much larger clone exists at a distance of one base, and base qualities are not known.

The chain couples TRBV28 to TRBJ1-1, with the D segment identity uncertain. The clonotype was recovered from a woman aged 45-65 years who had recovered from COVID-19. The sequenced sample was PBMCs or T cells enriched from blood (not recorded which). Here the CDR3 is given as CASSSPGSDTEAFF. The DNA sequence reads TGTGCCAGCAGTTCCCCAGGCTCGGACACTGAAGCTTTCTTT.